These 22 T cell receptor beta chains were all obtained from the same sample, sequenced in a study of post-analysis software for immune sequencing data. Study-wide points: With TRBV5-6, TRBV5-1 and TRBV20-1 included, about five TRBV segments were more frequent in patients than in controls.

Unique-molecular-identifier-tagged TCR beta cDNA libraries were used. TCRdb re-called the PCR reads through MiXCR, storing one row per CDR3 protein. The table includes about 810,000 distinct CDR3 sequences, approximately 57% detected once. For these TCRs, the target antigens are not known. The sample consisted of blood. These receptors all come from a girl aged 10 to 17 with multiple sclerosis.

This clonotype was seen more than once but under ten times. The genes are TRBV15 and TRBJ2-1; D may be TRBD2 (6 bases). The CDR3 contains 16 residues. CDR1 and CDR2 from the germline V gene are LNHNV and YYDKDF (reference sequence). The V end was cut by 3 bases, the J end by 0 bases, with 12 bases between. Here the CDR3 DNA reads TGTGCCACCAGCAGTATCGGGGGACGCTCCTACAATGAGCAGTTCTTC. Its protein is CATSSIGGRSYNEQFF. Filled out from reference TRBV15 and TRBJ2-1, the complete variable domain reads DAMVIQNPRYQVTQFGKPVTLSCSQTLNHNVMYWYQQKSSQAPKLLFHYYDKDFNNEADTPDNFQSRRPNTSFCFLDIRSPGLGDTAMYLCATSSIGGRSYNEQFFGPGTRLTVL.

The gene calls are TRBV20-1 and TRBJ2-4; D unresolved. Trimming cost V 4 bases and J 7 bases, with 11 bases left between them. Germline V gene sequence: CDR1 DFQATT, CDR2 SNEGSKA (reference sequence). The CDR3 has 12 residues. The CDR3, as DNA: TGCAGTGCTATGCCCGGACCCAACATTCAGTACTTC. This sequence encodes CSAMPGPNIQYF.

The genes are TRBV24-1 and TRBJ2-5, with D possibly TRBD1 on 5 matching bases. TRBJ2-7 explains the end of the DNA better; the J call may be wrong. The CDR3 has 16 residues. Germline-derived CDR1 and CDR2 are KGHDR and SFDVKD. The CDR3 coding sequence is TGTGCCACCAGTGATCCCAAGGGGCAGGCGAAATACGAGCAGTACTTC. This encodes CATSDPKGQAKYEQYF.

Comments on this clonotype: Mismatch with germline at one junction end may stem from a read error. This chain joins TRBV29-1 and TRBJ1-2; D unresolved. This CDR3 is 13 amino acids long. The germline CDR1 and CDR2 sequences are SQVTM and ANQGSEA. In nucleotides, the CDR3 is TGCAGCGTTGGCCAGGTCGGCAACTATGGCCACACCTTC. This sequence encodes CSVGQVGNYGHTF.

The chain carries TRBV7-9 and TRBJ1-2; D is unresolved. CDR3 length: 19 amino acids. Germline assignment: CDR1 SEHNR and CDR2 FQNEAQ (reference sequence). The germline V and J ends were trimmed by 4 bases and 2 bases, with 26 bases remaining between them. DNA of the CDR3: TGTGCCAGCAGCTCCAAGCGACCTGCTCTGTCGGGAGGCAACTATGGCTACACCTTC. This sequence encodes CASSSKRPALSGGNYGYTF.

A few counts support this clonotype. The genes are TRBV7-9 and TRBJ1-5; TRBD1 matches at 9 bases. In germline, CDR1 is SEHNR, CDR2 FQNEAQ (reference sequence). V lost 3 bases and J lost 0; bases outside the gene matches: 6. This CDR3 is built from 17 residues. CDR3 DNA sequence: TGTGCCAGCAGCTTCGGGACAGGGCTACTTAGCAATCAGCCCCAGCATTTT. This gives the protein CASSFGTGLLSNQPQHF.

V and J are TRBV7-9 and TRBJ2-5, with no clear D. Trimming cost V 1 base and J 13 bases, with 19 bases left between them. Germline CDR1 and CDR2: SEHNR and FQNEAQ (reference sequence). This CDR3 comprises 14 residues. CDR3 nucleotide sequence: TGTGCCAGCAGCTTAGGACGAAACAATTATCCGAGGTACTTC. The encoded protein is CASSLGRNNYPRYF.

The V call is TRBV20-1, the J call TRBJ2-5, with a possible D match to TRBD1 (6 bases). V was cut by 6 bases and J by 4 bases, with 12 bases left in between. The CDR3 runs 12 residues. Germline V gene lookup returns CDR1 DFQATT and CDR2 SNEGSKA (reference sequence). The CDR3 DNA sequence: TGCAGTGCCGGGCAGGGGCGAGAGACCCAGTACTTC. It translates to CSAGQGRETQYF.

The chain combines TRBV12-3 or TRBV12-4 with TRBJ1-1; a weak D match, TRBD1 (5 bases). V was pared by 5 bases and J by 8 bases, with 12 bases between. The CDR3 extends over 12 amino acids. The CDR3 is CASSTLRTEAFF. Written as DNA, the CDR3 is TGTGCCAGCAGTACCCTGAGGACAGAAGCTTTCTTT.

The chain carries TRBV7-2 and TRBJ2-5; D could derive from TRBD1 or TRBD2 (6 bases each). The CDR3 has 15 residues. V was cut by 7 bases and J by 3 bases, with 18 bases left in between. From germline, CDR1 is SGHTA and CDR2 FQGNSA. In DNA form, the CDR3 reads TGTGCCAGCAAACCTTGGAGGGGGGAGAAAGAGACCCAGTACTTC. It yields the protein CASKPWRGEKETQYF.

Here the CDR3 reads CASSTGTGGALNCETQYF. The CDR3 DNA is TGCGCCAGCAGCACGGGGACAGGGGGCGCGTTAAACTGTGAGACCCAGTACTTC. V and J are TRBV5-1 and TRBJ2-4; 12 bases fit TRBD1. The DNA end favors TRBJ2-5, so the J call may be wrong. Per germline, CDR1 SGHRS and CDR2 YFSETQ. The CDR3 is 18 amino acids.

V gene TRBV12-3 or TRBV12-4 combines with J gene TRBJ2-3, with a tentative D call TRBD1 (6 bases). The CDR3 totals 15 residues. V was cut by 5 bases and J by 6 bases, with 18 bases left in between. The CDR3 coding sequence is TGTGCCAGCAGTCCGGGACACCTTTCTGCTGATACGCAGTATTTT. Protein: CASSPGHLSADTQYF.

The V gene is TRBV29-1, the J gene TRBJ1-1, with D uncertain. CDR1 is SQVTM and CDR2 is ANQGSEA in the germline V gene. Trimming cost V 4 bases and J 3 bases, with 12 bases left between them. The CDR3 totals 13 residues. CDR3 coding DNA: TGCAGCGTTGGACGGAACCGGGACACTGAAGCTTTCTTT. This sequence encodes CSVGRNRDTEAFF.

This clonotype has more than one count but fewer than ten. The chain links TRBV3-1 to TRBJ2-7; D unresolved. The germline V gene has CDR1 LGHDT and CDR2 YNNKEL (reference sequence). The CDR3 is made up of 14 amino acids. V lost 2 bases and J lost 1, with 9 bases in between. This CDR3 reads CASSQSTPSYEQYF. The CDR3 DNA is TGTGCCAGCAGCCAATCGACCCCTTCCTACGAGCAGTACTTC.

The rearrangement links TRBV9 to TRBJ2-7; 10 nucleotides line up with TRBD1. Trimming cost V 0 bases and J 3 bases; bases outside gene matches: 9. Germline V gene lookup returns CDR1 SGDLS and CDR2 YYNGEE. The CDR3 totals 17 residues. The DNA of the CDR3 is TGTGCCAGCAGCGTAGATCCAGGGACAGGGGTAGTCTACGAGCAGTACTTC. This sequence encodes CASSVDPGTGVVYEQYF.

This sequence joins TRBV7-9 and TRBJ2-4; 9 positions agree with TRBD1. The end of the DNA is better explained by TRBJ2-7, so the J call may be wrong. CDR3 length: 19 residues. From germline, CDR1 is SEHNR and CDR2 FQNEAQ (reference sequence). CDR3 in amino acids: CASSHANSGTGLYSYEQYF. The DNA for the CDR3 is TGTGCCAGCAGCCACGCTAACTCGGGGACAGGGCTCTACTCCTACGAGCAGTACTTC.

CDR3 in DNA: TGCGCCAGCAGCTCTCCCCGTACGGATACGCAGTATTTT. This sequence encodes CASSSPRTDTQYF. V usage is TRBV5-1 and J usage is TRBJ2-3; D gene unclear. The ends were cut back, 3 bases at V and 6 bases at J, with 11 bases in the middle. Germline CDR1 reads SGHRS; CDR2 reads YFSETQ. The CDR3 spans 13 residues.

The genes are TRBV14 and TRBJ2-1, with a possible D match to TRBD2 (6 bases). With 0 bases removed from V and 8 bases from J, the gap between germline ends came to 17 bases. The CDR3 contains 16 residues. Germline V lookup: CDR1 SGHDN, CDR2 FVKESK. The CDR3: CASSQDLLQTGDEQFF. CDR3 DNA: TGTGCCAGCAGCCAAGATCTCCTCCAAACGGGAGATGAGCAGTTCTTC.

The gene calls are TRBV7-9 and TRBJ1-6, with D possibly being TRBD1 (5 bases). The CDR3 runs 14 residues. Looked up from germline, CDR1 is SEHNR and CDR2 is FQNEAQ (reference sequence). The V and J ends lost 5 bases and 10 bases respectively, with 15 bases between them. CDR3 protein: CASSLTTASSPLHF. The CDR3 nucleotides read TGTGCCAGCAGCCTTACGACAGCATCCTCACCCCTCCACTTT.

CDR3 sequence (DNA): TGTGCCAGCAGTGAATCTGAGCGGCAAGAGACCCAGTACTTC. Translating it yields CASSESERQETQYF. The chain recombines TRBV25-1 with TRBJ2-5; possible D gene TRBD2, 5 bases. CDR1 is MGHDK and CDR2 is SYGVNS in the germline V gene. The V end was cut by 1 base, the J end by 2 bases, with 8 bases between. This CDR3 is 14 amino acids long. The whole variable domain, remainder taken from reference TRBV25-1 and TRBJ2-5, is EADIYQTPRYLVIGTGKKITLECSQTMGHDKMYWYQQDPGMELHLIHYSYGVNSTEKGDLSSESTVSRIRTEHFPLTLESARPSHTSQYLCASSESERQETQYFGPGTRLLVL.

The rearrangement links TRBV20-1 to TRBJ2-7, with TRBD2 identical over 8 bases. The CDR3 has 13 amino acids. V dropped 7 bases and J dropped 1; count of bases not matched to a gene: 6. Germline V gene lookup returns CDR1 DFQATT and CDR2 SNEGSKA (reference sequence). CDR3 DNA sequence: TGCAGTGGGGATTTAGCGGGGTCCTACGAGCAGTACTTC. It is translated as CSGDLAGSYEQYF.

The chain recombines TRBV20-1 with TRBJ2-3; 9 nucleotides agree with TRBD2. The V gene end was trimmed by 6 bases and the J gene end by 4 bases; junction bases not matched to a gene: 8. This CDR3 has 14 amino acids. From germline, CDR1 is DFQATT and CDR2 SNEGSKA (reference sequence). In DNA, the CDR3 is TGCAGTGCATCTCGCGGGAGGGGGTCAGATACGCAGTATTTT. Translation gives CSASRGRGSDTQYF.